These T cell receptor beta chains were read from a single sample in a study of T cells expressing NK-cell markers. With the 5' RACE reads reprocessed, TCRdb shows one record per CDR3 protein and no DNA. Recorded for this sample: around 470,000 distinct CDR3 sequences. Input material: blood T cells: a sorted CD56 or NKG2C T cell subset, CD4+ or CD8+ T cells, or bulk PBMC T cells (not recorded which). The receptors stem from a woman aged 50 to 65 in good health. The CDR3 runs from the conserved cysteine through the conserved F or W.

CDR3aa	j_gene	v_gene
CASSRFAGAVSEQFF	TRBJ2-1	TRBV12-3/TRBV12-4
CSAVTSGRADTQYF	TRBJ2-3	TRBV20-1
CASSTAGPPYEQYF	TRBJ2-7	TRBV6-2/TRBV6-3
CASSPGGGSNYGYTF	TRBJ1-2	TRBV7-2
CASTPGGDTEAFF	TRBJ1-1	TRBV19
CASSFLGPRVREPYNEQFF	TRBJ2-1	TRBV11-2
CSAIHRSGTSPFSTYNEQFF	TRBJ2-1	TRBV20-1
CASGTSMGEQYF	TRBJ2-7	TRBV5-1
CASSLKVPTETQYF	TRBJ2-5	TRBV12-3/TRBV12-4
CASSENVAGELFF	TRBJ2-2	TRBV7-9
CAISEGLAGSYEQYF	TRBJ2-7	TRBV10-3
CASSASGGRYNEQFF	TRBJ2-1	TRBV6-5
CASSLVAQAYEQYF	TRBJ2-7	TRBV5-1
CASSLTGRGGELFF	TRBJ2-2	TRBV12-3/TRBV12-4
CASSLGGPLNTGELFF	TRBJ2-2	TRBV7-9
CAISRGSGGELFF	TRBJ2-2	TRBV10-3
CSVMAGGADTQYF	TRBJ2-3	TRBV20-1
CASSQDPSPEGGYTF	TRBJ1-2	TRBV4-2
CASSFQPGPNTEAFF	TRBJ1-1	TRBV5-1
CASSQDRSRTF	TRBJ1-2	TRBV3-1
CASSEGTRHEKLFF	TRBJ1-4	TRBV10-2
CASTQAGGNTIYF	TRBJ1-3	TRBV12-3/TRBV12-4
CASSRKGGGSSYEQYF	TRBJ2-7	TRBV3-1
CASSPQGSSTDTQYF	TRBJ2-3	TRBV5-1
CASSHFFLGSSYNEQFF	TRBJ2-1	TRBV4-1